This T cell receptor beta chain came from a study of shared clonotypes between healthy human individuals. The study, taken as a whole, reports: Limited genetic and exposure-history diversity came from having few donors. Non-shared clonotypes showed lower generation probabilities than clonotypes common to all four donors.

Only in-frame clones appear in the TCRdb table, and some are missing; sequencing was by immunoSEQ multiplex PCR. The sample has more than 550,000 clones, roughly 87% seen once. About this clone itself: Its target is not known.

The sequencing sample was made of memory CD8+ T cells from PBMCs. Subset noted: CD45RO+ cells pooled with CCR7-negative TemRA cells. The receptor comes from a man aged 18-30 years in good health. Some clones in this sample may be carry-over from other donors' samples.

The CDR3 nucleotides read TGTGCCAGCACCAGCACGGGACAGGGCAATCAGCCCCAGCATTTT. Amino acids: CASTSTGQGNQPQHF. The chain carries TRBV28 and TRBJ1-5; TRBD1 aligns across 8 bases. The CDR3 is 15 residues long. Germline assignment: CDR1 MDHEN and CDR2 SYDVKM. Germline trimming cut 7 bases from V and 2 bases from J; bases unmatched to any gene: 7.